This T cell receptor (beta chain) was identified during a study of T cell responses to AZD1222 COVID-19 vaccine. Per the germline V gene, CDR1 is SGHTA and CDR2 is FQGTGA. V lost 5 bases and J lost 6, with 20 bases in between. There are 16 residues in the CDR3. Study results and caveats: Elevations in Spike-specific TCR breadth and depth followed administration of two AZD1222 doses. Donors were largely white British and mainly female; clonal diversity was possibly underestimated. AZD1222 recipients seropositive at baseline numbered only 5 to 7. Repertoire sampling was restricted to post-peak T cell response timepoints.

The repertoire was sequenced with immunoSEQ multiplex PCR; TCRdb's copy has only in-frame clones and lacks some. The repertoire has more than 140,000 clones, around 91% of them found once; the top ten carry 5%. Worth noting for this clone: As yet, its antigen is unknown.

The receptor's source is an adult in good health. Sequenced here: peripheral blood, sampled on day 0 of AZD1222 vaccination. The J gene is TRBJ2-1, the V gene TRBV7-3, with no clear D. The CDR3 loop is CASSQQHGVNLNEQFF. The CDR3 bases are TGTGCCAGCAGCCAACAACATGGGGTAAACCTCAATGAGCAGTTCTTC.